A selection of T cell receptor beta chains follows, all from one sample in a study of circulating tumor DNA in untreated peripheral T-cell lymphoma. Method: immunoSEQ multiplex PCR; TCRdb's copy keeps in-frame clones and lacks some. The table lists approximately 10,000 clones, roughly 80% of them singletons, with 25% to 40% in the top ten. The sequencing sample was made of tumor tissue. These receptors came from a human donor with peripheral T-cell lymphoma. CDR3s include the opening cysteine and the closing phenylalanine or tryptophan. D genes are given only for firm matches. Size values are once, few and many counts, or a class for expanded clones, and some rows have none.

J: TRBJ2-5
size: .
D: .
V: TRBV14
DNA: TGTGCCAGCAGCCAAGCGGGCCCGTACCAAGAGACCCAGTACTTC
CDR3: CASSQAGPYQETQYF

J: TRBJ1-2
size: few
D: TRBD1
V: TRBV14
DNA: TGTGCCAGCAGCCAAACCGGGACAGGGGGTGTTGGCTACACCTTC
CDR3: CASSQTGTGGVGYTF

J: TRBJ2-5
size: few
D: TRBD1
V: TRBV18
DNA: TGTGCCAGCTCACCACTCTCAGGGGGAGAGACCCAGTACTTC
CDR3: CASSPLSGGETQYF

J: TRBJ2-7
size: once
D: TRBD1
V: TRBV28
DNA: TGTGCCAGCAGCCGAAATCAGGGGGTAAGCTACGAGCAGTACTTC
CDR3: CASSRNQGVSYEQYF

J: TRBJ1-5
size: once
D: .
V: TRBV7-2
DNA: TGTGCCAGCAGCAGGCAGGGGTTTCCGCCCCAGCATTTT
CDR3: CASSRQGFPPQHF

J: TRBJ1-3
size: few
D: .
V: TRBV4-1
DNA: TGCGCCAGCAGCCAAGATTGGGGACCTGGAAACACCATATATTTT
CDR3: CASSQDWGPGNTIYF

J: TRBJ1-5
size: .
D: TRBD1
V: TRBV28
DNA: TGTGCCAGCCATACCGGGACAGGGACCAATCAGCCCCAGCATTTT
CDR3: CASHTGTGTNQPQHF

J: TRBJ2-5
size: .
D: .
V: TRBV18
DNA: TGTGCCAGCTCACCACCTTTTCATGAGACCCAGTACTTC
CDR3: CASSPPFHETQYF

J: TRBJ2-1
size: .
D: .
V: TRBV6-8
DNA: TGTGCCAGCAGCCACGGACAGAATAATGAGCAGTTCTTC
CDR3: CASSHGQNNEQFF

J: TRBJ2-1
size: .
D: TRBD2
V: TRBV28
DNA: TGTGCCAGCACCCCCTGGACCCGGCGGGGGAGCTCCTACAATGAGCAGTTCTTC
CDR3: CASTPWTRRGSSYNEQFF

J: TRBJ1-2
size: .
D: .
V: TRBV19
DNA: TGTGCCAGTACCCGGGGAGGGAGAATAAACTATGGCTACACCTTC
CDR3: CASTRGGRINYGYTF

J: TRBJ1-3
size: .
D: .
V: TRBV6-8
DNA: TGTGCCATCAAAGCTAGCTCTGGAAACACCATATATTTT
CDR3: CAIKASSGNTIYF

J: TRBJ1-3
size: once
D: .
V: TRBV15
DNA: TGTGCCACCAGCAGATTACCAGGGGCGGGAAACACCATATATTTT
CDR3: CATSRLPGAGNTIYF

J: TRBJ2-5
size: .
D: .
V: TRBV2
DNA: TGTGCCAGCAGCGCCAATCCCTGGGACTGGAAGGAGGAGACCCAGTACTTC
CDR3: CASSANPWDWKEETQYF

J: TRBJ2-6
size: .
D: .
V: TRBV14
DNA: TGTGCCAGCAGCAGGAACTCTAACAGGGGACTTAGCTCTGGGGCCAACGTCCTGACTTTC
CDR3: CASSRNSNRGLSSGANVLTF

J: TRBJ2-3
size: .
D: .
V: TRBV7-6
DNA: TGTGCCAGCAGCGCCGGGTATTGGACAGATACGCAGTATTTT
CDR3: CASSAGYWTDTQYF

J: TRBJ1-4
size: .
D: TRBD1
V: TRBV5-1
DNA: TGCGCCAGCAGCTTGGCAGGGGGGAGTAATGAAAAACTGTTTTTT
CDR3: CASSLAGGSNEKLFF

J: TRBJ2-7
size: .
D: .
V: TRBV27
DNA: TGTGCCAGCAGTGCCTTTCGTACAGGGGAGCAGTACTTC
CDR3: CASSAFRTGEQYF

J: TRBJ2-3
size: .
D: TRBD2
V: TRBV10-3
DNA: TGTGCCAGTTCACCCCTAGCGGGGGGTACAGATACGCAGTATTTT
CDR3: CASSPLAGGTDTQYF

J: TRBJ2-7
size: .
D: .
V: TRBV5-1
DNA: TGCGCCAGCAGCTTGAGGCCAGGGGTGGACTACGAGCAGTACTTC
CDR3: CASSLRPGVDYEQYF

J: TRBJ1-4
size: .
D: TRBD1
V: TRBV7-6
DNA: TGTGCCAGCAGCTTTTCCCCGACAGGGGGCACTTGGACTAATGAAAAACTGTTTTTT
CDR3: CASSFSPTGGTWTNEKLFF

J: TRBJ2-3
size: .
D: TRBD1
V: TRBV19
DNA: TGTGCCAGTAGTCCTCGGACAGGGGAAGATACGCAGTATTTT
CDR3: CASSPRTGEDTQYF

J: TRBJ1-3
size: .
D: .
V: TRBV5-1
DNA: TGCGCCAGCAGTATACCGACAGAGGTTGGAAACACCATATATTTT
CDR3: CASSIPTEVGNTIYF

J: TRBJ1-6
size: .
D: TRBD1
V: TRBV28
DNA: TGTACCAGCAGTTTGGGGACAGGGCCAAGCGGTTATAATTCACCCCTCCACTTT
CDR3: CTSSLGTGPSGYNSPLHF

J: TRBJ2-1
size: .
D: TRBD1
V: TRBV11-3
DNA: TGTGCCAGCAGCCCTACCGGGACAGATCCTGAGCAGTTCTTC
CDR3: CASSPTGTDPEQFF

J: TRBJ2-3
size: .
D: .
V: TRBV7-8
DNA: TGTGCCTGGAGCACGGGGGGCACAGATACGCAGTATTTT
CDR3: CAWSTGGTDTQYF

J: TRBJ1-2
size: .
D: .
V: TRBV19
DNA: TGTGCCAGTAGTATAGATTGGACAGCCTACGGGGGCTACACCTTC
CDR3: CASSIDWTAYGGYTF

J: TRBJ2-1
size: once
D: .
V: TRBV14
DNA: TGTGCCAGCAGCCGAAATCGACTAGTCGGTAATGAACAGTTCTTC
CDR3: CASSRNRLVGNEQFF

J: TRBJ2-6
size: .
D: .
V: TRBV12-5
DNA: TGTGCCAGCACCGTAAGGGGAACCGGGGCCAACGTCCTGACTTTC
CDR3: CASTVRGTGANVLTF

J: TRBJ1-2
size: .
D: TRBD1
V: TRBV23-1
DNA: TGCGCCAGCAGTTTAGGGGGGACAGGGAACTATGGCTACACCTTC
CDR3: CASSLGGTGNYGYTF

J: TRBJ1-2
size: .
D: .
V: TRBV5-1
DNA: TGCGCCAGCAGCTTGGTACAGGGCAACTATGGCTACACCTTC
CDR3: CASSLVQGNYGYTF

J: TRBJ2-7
size: .
D: .
V: TRBV11-3
DNA: TGTGCCAGCAGCTTAGGTCGGGCTAGCGAAAGAGGCGAGCAGTACTTC
CDR3: CASSLGRASERGEQYF

J: TRBJ1-1
size: .
D: .
V: TRBV30
DNA: TGTGCCTGGGGCCCAGGGTGGAGCACTGAAGCTTTCTTT
CDR3: CAWGPGWSTEAFF

J: TRBJ2-7
size: .
D: .
V: TRBV6-8
DNA: TGTGCCAGCAGGAGAACAGGGTTCTACGAGCAGTACTTC
CDR3: CASRRTGFYEQYF

J: TRBJ2-4
size: .
D: .
V: TRBV6-7
DNA: TGTGCCAGCAGCTCCTACCGCGGTGGGGCCAAAAACATTCAGTACTTC
CDR3: CASSSYRGGAKNIQYF

J: TRBJ2-5
size: once
D: TRBD1
V: TRBV11-3
DNA: TGTGCCAGCAGCGGGGACAGGGGATACGAGACCCAGTACTTC
CDR3: CASSGDRGYETQYF

J: TRBJ2-1
size: few
D: TRBD1
V: TRBV14
DNA: TGTGCCAGCAGCCAAGTAGGACAGGTGGCATTCTTC
CDR3: CASSQVGQVAFF

J: TRBJ2-2
size: .
D: TRBD2
V: TRBV11-3
DNA: TGTGCCAGCAGCTCTCGGGGAGGGATGAACACCGGGGAGCTGTTTTTT
CDR3: CASSSRGGMNTGELFF

J: TRBJ1-5
size: .
D: TRBD1
V: TRBV6-8
DNA: TGTGCCAGCAGTAAACTCGGGACAGGCAAAAATCAGCCCCAGCATTTT
CDR3: CASSKLGTGKNQPQHF

J: TRBJ2-2
size: .
D: .
V: TRBV28
DNA: TGTGCCAGCAGTTTGTTCACCGGGGAGCTGTTTTTT
CDR3: CASSLFTGELFF

J: TRBJ2-7
size: .
D: TRBD1
V: TRBV29-1
DNA: TGCAGCGTTGAGGGGACAGGGCCCTCCTACGAGCAGTACTTC
CDR3: CSVEGTGPSYEQYF

J: TRBJ1-4
size: .
D: TRBD1
V: TRBV9
DNA: TGTGCCGGAGGAGGGGGCAGCAATGAAAAACTGTTTTTT
CDR3: CAGGGGSNEKLFF

J: TRBJ1-2
size: .
D: TRBD1
V: TRBV27
DNA: TGTGCCAGCAGTTCCCCGGGACAGAGCTATGGCTACACCTTC
CDR3: CASSSPGQSYGYTF

J: TRBJ2-7
size: few
D: .
V: TRBV19
DNA: TGTGCCAGTAGTAAGGCCCGTGGAGCCTACGTCTACGAGCAGTACTTC
CDR3: CASSKARGAYVYEQYF

J: TRBJ1-5
size: .
D: .
V: TRBV15
DNA: TGTGCCACCAGCAGAGATAAAAGCTATAGCAATCAGCCCCAGCATTTT
CDR3: CATSRDKSYSNQPQHF

J: TRBJ1-5
size: .
D: .
V: TRBV19
DNA: TGTGCCAGTAGTATCGGCGGGCCAGGGAGCAATCAGCCCCAGCATTTT
CDR3: CASSIGGPGSNQPQHF

J: TRBJ1-1
size: .
D: TRBD1
V: TRBV7-2
DNA: TGTGCCAGCAGCCCAGGGGGCAGAGAGACTGAAGCTTTCTTT
CDR3: CASSPGGRETEAFF

J: TRBJ1-1
size: .
D: .
V: TRBV4-1
DNA: TGCGCCAGCAGCCAAGATAGCGGGGTGGAAGCTTTCTTT
CDR3: CASSQDSGVEAFF

J: TRBJ2-1
size: .
D: .
V: TRBV7-6
DNA: TGTGCCAGCAGCGGAGCCTTAGCGGCAACCTCCTACAATGAGCAGTTCTTC
CDR3: CASSGALAATSYNEQFF

J: TRBJ2-5
size: .
D: TRBD2
V: TRBV11-3
DNA: TGTGCCAGCAGCGCCGGACTAGCGGGGGGAGAGACCCAGTACTTC
CDR3: CASSAGLAGGETQYF